This T cell receptor (beta chain) was obtained from a study of cytomegalovirus exposure and HLA in healthy donors. The V gene end was trimmed by 7 bases and the J gene end by 3 bases; junction bases not matched to a gene: 8. The CDR3 length is 15 residues. CDR1 is SNHLY and CDR2 is FYNNEI in the germline V gene. The PCR ran on 60 Vbeta and 13 Jbeta primers. Profiling relied on immunoSEQ multiplex PCR, and the TCRdb table lists in-frame clones only, not all of them. Altogether approximately 79,000 clones are present, under 80% being singletons, with the ten largest covering less than 6%. The J gene is TRBJ2-3, the V gene TRBV2, with 9 bases lining up with TRBD1. Material: PBMCs. The source is a male donor in good health and CMV-seropositive. CDR3 DNA sequence: TGTGCCAGCATTTCACAGGGGGCGCGGACAGATACGCAGTATTTT. Residues: CASISQGARTDTQYF.